The source of this T cell receptor (beta chain) is a study of T-cell memory formation after mild COVID-19. Study information: TCR clusters were mostly donor specific. Study outcomes and limitations: Second-wave clones reaching peak frequency on day 37 lacked confirmed SARS-CoV-2 specificity. Clones that contracted from day 15 to 85 were balanced CD4/CD8, while later expanders leaned CD4+. Clones which contracted sat mainly in CM and EM if CD4+, and in EMRA if CD8+.

A word on this clonotype: What it binds is not known.

MiXCR, run by TCRdb on the 5' RACE reads, gives a single entry per CDR3 protein. Of approximately 250,000 distinct CDR3 sequences in the sample, over 15% were seen once. Sequenced material: PBMCs or a T cell subset sorted from them (not recorded which). This clonotype originated in a man between 18 and 29 years old who had mild COVID-19 (a few samples of this study predate the infection). Cell type and time point are not known.

In DNA, the CDR3 is TGTGCCAGCAGTGTCCGTAGGAGGGCGGGGGAGACCCAGTACTTC. The encoded protein is CASSVRRRAGETQYF. The chain uses TRBV12-3 or TRBV12-4 and TRBJ2-5, with D possibly TRBD2 on 6 matching bases. The CDR3 loop spans 15 amino acids. V lost 5 bases and J lost 5, with 18 bases in between.